The clone carrying this TCR beta chain was detected only a few times. TCRdb used MiXCR to reprocess the 5' RACE reads, holding one entry per CDR3 protein. This table has 400,000 to 550,000 distinct CDR3 sequences, roughly a quarter appearing once. Looked up from germline, CDR1 is LGHNA and CDR2 is YSLEER. The V end was cut by 0 bases, the J end by 5 bases, with 9 bases between. The CDR3 extends over 14 amino acids. This sample was taken from a study of identical twins. The data also belong to a second study, concerning T cells expressing NK-cell markers.

Sequenced input: CD4+ T cells sorted from blood. This clonotype was sampled from a woman under 30 in good health. The chain carries TRBV4-3 and TRBJ2-3; no reliable D call. The CDR3: CASSQDPFGDTQYF. The DNA for the CDR3 is TGCGCCAGCAGCCAAGACCCCTTCGGAGATACGCAGTATTTT.